These 24 T cell receptor beta chains originate from one sample sequenced in a study of cytomegalovirus exposure and HLA in healthy donors. Researchers ran the PCR with 60 Vbeta and 13 Jbeta primers. Assay: immunoSEQ multiplex PCR; the TCRdb copy retains only in-frame clones and omits some. The top ten clones hold around 3% of a sample with under 150,000 clones, roughly four fifths of them seen once. What was sequenced was PBMCs. The receptors stem from a boy between 2 and 15 years old in good health and CMV-seronegative.

The chain has TRBV7-9 and TRBJ1-1; D is perhaps TRBD1 (6 bases). Per germline, CDR1 SEHNR and CDR2 FQNEAQ (reference sequence). The V end was cut by 5 bases, the J end by 5 bases, with 18 bases between. The CDR3 has 15 amino acids. The CDR3 nucleotides are TGTGCCAGCAGCACACTTCCAGGGGAAGGGACTGAAGCTTTCTTT. It yields the protein CASSTLPGEGTEAFF.

The chain couples TRBV7-2 to TRBJ2-2; 9 bases agree with TRBD1. V lost 4 bases to trimming and J lost 6 bases; unmatched junction nucleotides: 9. This CDR3 contains 16 residues. Germline V gives CDR1 SGHTA, CDR2 FQGNSA. The CDR3 coding sequence is TGTGCCAGCAGCTCCTTAACAGGGGGCGCGTCCGGGGAGCTGTTTTTT. It specifies CASSSLTGGASGELFF. Full variable domain (missing parts from reference TRBV7-2 and TRBJ2-2): GAGVSQSPSNKVTEKGKDVELRCDPISGHTALYWYRQSLGQGLEFLIYFQGNSAPDKSGLPSDRFSAERTGGSVSTLTIQRTQQEDSAVYLCASSSLTGGASGELFFGEGSRLTVL.

The J gene is TRBJ2-7, the V gene TRBV7-2; 11 bases line up with TRBD2. Germline V gives CDR1 SGHTA, CDR2 FQGNSA. The CDR3 loop spans 15 amino acids. V lost 1 base to trimming and J lost 3 bases; unmatched junction nucleotides: 2. The CDR3 sequence is CASSLVAGGNYEQYV. Here the CDR3 DNA reads TGTGCCAGCAGCTTAGTAGCGGGAGGGAACTACGAGCAGTACGTC.

This clone was picked up one time. The V gene is TRBV7-9, the J gene TRBJ1-5; D might be TRBD1 (5 bases). V was pared by 7 bases and J by 7 bases, with 11 bases between. The CDR3 consists of 12 residues. The germline CDR1 and CDR2 sequences are SEHNR and FQNEAQ (reference sequence). The CDR3 sequence is CASTIPGQPQHF. In DNA, the CDR3 is TGTGCCAGCACGATACCAGGGCAGCCCCAGCATTTT. Based on the CDR3 plus reference TRBV7-9 and TRBJ1-5, the full variable domain is DTGVSQNPRHKITKRGQNVTFRCDPISEHNRLYWYRQTLGQGPEFLTYFQNEAQLEKSRLLSDRFSAERPKGSFSTLEIQRTEQGDSAMYLCASTIPGQPQHFGDGTRLSIL.

The V call is TRBV6-5, the J call TRBJ2-4; D perhaps matches TRBD1 (6 bases). Trimming shortened V by 2 bases and J by 1 base, and 6 bases separated the two germline ends. The germline V gene has CDR1 MNHEY and CDR2 SVGAGI. The CDR3 totals 14 residues. CDR3 DNA: TGTGCCAGCAGTTACGACAGGGCCAAAAACATTCAGTACTTC. Translated, it gives CASSYDRAKNIQYF.

The chain employs TRBV7-8 and TRBJ1-1; 7 bases are a match to TRBD1. There are 14 residues in the CDR3. The trim removed 5 bases at V and 5 bases at J, leaving 8 bases unmatched. Germline CDR1 and CDR2: SGHVS and FQNEAQ. The CDR3: CASSPGGGRTEAFF. The CDR3 region has the DNA TGTGCCAGCAGCCCCGGAGGGGGCCGGACTGAAGCTTTCTTT.

The J gene is TRBJ2-2, the V gene TRBV6-1; TRBD2 aligns across 12 bases. Trimming at V came to 5 bases and at J to 6 bases, leaving 4 bases not matched to a gene. This CDR3 spans 15 amino acids. Germline assignment: CDR1 MNHNS and CDR2 SASEGT. The CDR3 DNA follows: TGTGCCAGCAGTTTTACTAGCGGGGGGTCCGGGGAGCTGTTTTTT. Translation gives CASSFTSGGSGELFF.

The chain links TRBV7-3 to TRBJ2-7; 7 bases align to TRBD1. J lost 5 bases, V lost 4 bases, and 11 bases had no gene match. Germline-derived CDR1 and CDR2 are SGHTA and FQGTGA. This CDR3 has 15 amino acids. CDR3 bases: TGTGCCAGCAGCTCCGGACAGGAAAGTCCTCACGAGCAGTACTTC. As protein: CASSSGQESPHEQYF. The full variable domain, completed using reference TRBV7-3 and TRBJ2-7, is GAGVSQTPSNKVTEKGKYVELRCDPISGHTALYWYRQSLGQGPEFLIYFQGTGAADDSGLPNDRFFAVRPEGSVSTLKIQRTERGDSAVYLCASSSGQESPHEQYFGPGTRLTVT.

The J gene is TRBJ1-5, the V gene TRBV7-8, with 7 bases lining up with TRBD1. Germline CDR1 is SGHVS and CDR2 is FQNEAQ. Losses at the gene ends were 5 bases for V and 4 bases for J; bases not matched to a gene: 8. CDR3 length: 15 residues. The CDR3 DNA reads as TGTGCCAGCAGCCCCCCGGGACAGTTAAATCAGCCCCAGCATTTT. Translation: CASSPPGQLNQPQHF.

The table lists this clone with a few counts. This rearrangement joins TRBV4-1 to TRBJ1-2; the match to TRBD1 covers 10 bases. Trimming cost V 0 bases and J 4 bases; bases outside gene matches: 5. The CDR3 spans 16 residues. Germline loops: CDR1 MGHRA, CDR2 YSYEKL. The DNA for the CDR3 is TGCGCCAGCAGCCAAGAGGAGACAGGGGGCCTCTATGGCTACACCTTC. It yields the protein CASSQEETGGLYGYTF.

The chain combines TRBV15 with TRBJ2-7, with 8 bases matching TRBD1. The CDR3 has 15 amino acids. Germline values: CDR1 LNHNV, CDR2 YYDKDF (reference sequence). The junction had 8 bases not matched to a gene; V was cut back by 2 bases and J by 5 bases. CDR3 region: CATSRNDRGSHEQYV. For the CDR3, the DNA is TGTGCCACCAGCAGAAATGACAGGGGTTCCCACGAGCAGTACGTC.

The chain couples TRBV10-2 to TRBJ1-2; 10 nucleotides agree with TRBD1. This CDR3 contains 14 residues. With V trimmed by 5 bases and J by 9 bases, 9 bases remained unmatched. Germline CDR1 and CDR2: WSHSY and SAAADI. CDR3 loop: CASSPGTGVGSYTF. The DNA of the CDR3 is TGCGCCAGCAGTCCCGGGACAGGGGTCGGAAGCTACACCTTC.

About this clone: Other DNA variants within this sample encode the same CDR3. The chain couples TRBV5-1 to TRBJ1-1; 11 positions agree with TRBD1. The CDR3 extends over 14 amino acids. V shed 4 bases, J shed 5 bases, and the junction held 4 bases outside the gene matches. Per germline, CDR1 SGHRS and CDR2 YFSETQ. The CDR3 reads CASSPGTGGTEAFF. Here the CDR3 DNA reads TGCGCCAGCAGCCCCGGGACAGGGGGAACTGAAGCTTTCTTT.

This clone was counted between two and nine times. The gene calls are TRBV15 and TRBJ2-3, with D perhaps TRBD2 (7 bases). The germline V gene has CDR1 LNHNV and CDR2 YYDKDF (reference sequence). The CDR3 is 18 amino acids. Trimming left V 0 bases short and J 4 bases short, with 20 bases between. CDR3 coding DNA: TGTGCCACCAGCAGAGATGAGGTGTGGGGGGGGCGGGCAGATACGCAGTATTTT. Translating it yields CATSRDEVWGGRADTQYF.

V and J are TRBV6-4 and TRBJ2-1; 10 positions match TRBD2. This CDR3 has 16 residues. With 0 bases clipped from V and 8 bases from J, the junction kept 7 bases outside the gene matches. The germline gives CDR1 MRHNA, CDR2 SNTAGT. The CDR3 is CASSDSPSGSWDEQFF. The DNA of the CDR3 is TGTGCCAGCAGTGACTCGCCTAGCGGGAGTTGGGATGAGCAGTTCTTC.

The rearrangement links TRBV6-4 to TRBJ2-3, with 8 bases matching TRBD2. After removal of 6 bases from V and 6 bases from J, the junction contained 8 bases not matched to a gene. CDR1 and CDR2 (germline): MRHNA, SNTAGT. This CDR3 comprises 14 residues. CDR3 nucleotides: TGTGCCAGCAGGGCGCGGGGGGAAGGGGATACGCAGTATTTT. As protein: CASRARGEGDTQYF.

As DNA, the CDR3 is TGTGCTAGCAGCTTAGGAGGGAGGAGCTCCTACGAGCAGTACGTC. This translates into CASSLGGRSSYEQYV. The chain couples TRBV7-7 to TRBJ2-7; possible D gene TRBD2, 6 bases. CDR3 length equals 15 residues. Germline CDR1 SSHAT, CDR2 FNYEAQ (reference sequence).

V is TRBV27 and J is TRBJ1-6; TRBD1 matches 9 bases. The length of the CDR3 is 16 residues. With 4 bases clipped from V and 8 bases from J, the junction kept 9 bases outside the gene matches. The V gene's germline CDR1 is MNHEY and CDR2 SMNVEV (reference sequence). This CDR3 reads CASSSDGTGPYSPLHF. Written as DNA, the CDR3 is TGTGCCAGCAGTTCAGACGGGACAGGGCCGTATTCACCCCTCCACTTT.

The V and J genes are TRBV11-3 and TRBJ2-1; 11 nucleotides agree with TRBD2. From germline, CDR1 is SGHNT and CDR2 YENEEA. The CDR3 has 15 amino acids. V was clipped by 5 bases and J by 7 bases; unmatched bases: 7. The DNA for the CDR3 is TGTGCCAGCAGCATCCTCGGACTAGCGGGTAATGAGCAGTTCTTC. This gives the protein CASSILGLAGNEQFF.

This clone was seen a few times. The chain carries TRBV29-1 and TRBJ2-3; D is undetermined. In germline, CDR1 is SQVTM, CDR2 ANQGSEA. This CDR3 is built from 12 residues. Between the trimmed V and J ends, which lost 4 bases and 0 bases, there was a span of 5 bases. This CDR3 is CSVVGSTDTQYF. CDR3 nucleotide sequence: TGCAGCGTTGTCGGGAGCACAGATACGCAGTATTTT.

This clone showed up just once. This chain joins TRBV30 and TRBJ2-7; the D gene is possibly TRBD2 (5 bases). Trimming removed 0 bases from V and 1 base from J, with 10 bases in between. The germline CDR1 and CDR2 sequences are GTSNPN and SVGIG (reference sequence). CDR3 size: 14 residues. The CDR3 sequence: CAWSVADRSYEQYV. CDR3 coding DNA: TGTGCCTGGAGTGTAGCGGATAGATCCTACGAGCAGTACGTC.

The V call is TRBV5-1, the J call TRBJ1-2; D may be TRBD1 (6 bases). CDR3 size: 14 residues. V was shortened by 0 bases and J by 7 bases, with 13 bases between the two germline ends. CDR1 and CDR2 from the germline V gene are SGHRS and YFSETQ. Here the CDR3 DNA reads TGCGCCAGCAGCTTGGAGGGGCAGGGGTCTGGCTACACCTTC. Protein: CASSLEGQGSGYTF.

This clone occurred a few times. The chain carries TRBV21-1 and TRBJ1-5; the D call of TRBD1 is as the table states it, not checked on the DNA. TRBV21-1 is deemed a pseudogene. CDR3 length: 16 residues. This CDR3 reads CASSKGQIESNQPQHF. As DNA, the CDR3 is TGTGCCAGCAGCAAAGGACAGATCGAGAGCAATCAGCCCCAGCATTTT.

The chain employs TRBV6-6 and TRBJ2-1, with 11 bases lining up with TRBD2. The germline V gene has CDR1 MNHNY and CDR2 SVGAGI (reference sequence). This CDR3 comprises 15 residues. Losses at the gene ends were 2 bases for V and 7 bases for J; bases not matched to a gene: 4. The CDR3 reads CASSYELAGVNEQFF. CDR3 nucleotide sequence: TGTGCCAGCAGTTACGAACTAGCGGGAGTAAATGAGCAGTTCTTC.